These 24 T cell receptor beta chains came from one sample sequenced in a study of blood T cell repertoires in COVID-19. Sequencing used immunoSEQ multiplex PCR; TCRdb keeps in-frame clones, though not all of them. The data contain roughly 200,000 clones, approximately 86% of them singletons. Sequenced input: peripheral blood. These TCRs come from a man aged 60 to 69 with acute or convalescent COVID-19.

V is TRBV19 and J is TRBJ1-2; TRBD1 matches 10 bases. CDR3 length equals 14 residues. CDR1 is LNHDA, CDR2 SQIVND, per germline (reference sequence). V lost 5 bases and J lost 4; bases outside the gene matches: 4. The CDR3 bases are TGTGCCAGTAGTGACAGGGGGCTACCCTATGGCTACACCTTC. This gives the protein CASSDRGLPYGYTF.

This clone was picked up one time. This chain joins TRBV10-3 and TRBJ2-3; a possible D gene is TRBD2 (5 bases). The V end lost 0 bases, the J end lost 3 bases, and 13 bases lay between the germline ends. Germline V lookup: CDR1 ENHRY, CDR2 SYGVKD. The CDR3 has 16 residues. The CDR3 is CAISESQVTGTDTQYF. The CDR3 bases are TGTGCCATCAGTGAGTCGCAGGTTACGGGGACAGATACGCAGTATTTT.

This chain links TRBV3-1 (or the pseudogene TRBV3-2) with TRBJ1-5, with 7 bases fitting TRBD1. The CDR3 length is 14 residues. V lost 1 base, J lost 9 bases, and 6 bases stayed unmatched. Germline values: CDR1 LGHDT, CDR2 YNNKEL (reference sequence). This CDR3 is CASSQGPGGWPQHF. CDR3 in DNA: TGTGCCAGCAGCCAAGGACCAGGGGGATGGCCCCAGCATTTT.

The rearrangement links TRBV4-1 to TRBJ1-2; TRBD1 might be the D (6 bases). Germline V CDR1 and CDR2: MGHRA, YSYEKL. The CDR3 has 14 residues. Trimming took 1 base from V and 4 from J, leaving 10 bases between them. As DNA, the CDR3 is TGCGCCAGCAGCCAAGGAGGGGGGGCCTATGGCTACACCTTC. Translating it yields CASSQGGGAYGYTF.

The CDR3 coding sequence is TGTGCCAGTAGTATAGCACAGCATAACTATGGCTACACCTTC. Protein product: CASSIAQHNYGYTF. V usage is TRBV19 and J usage is TRBJ1-2; D gene ambiguous. The germline V gene has CDR1 LNHDA and CDR2 SQIVND (reference sequence). The germline V and J ends were trimmed by 1 base and 1 base, with 7 bases remaining between them. CDR3 length: 14 residues. The variable domain in full, with the rest retrieved from reference TRBV19 and TRBJ1-2, is DGGITQSPKYLFRKEGQNVTLSCEQNLNHDAMYWYRQDPGQGLRLIYYSQIVNDFQKGDIAEGYSVSREKKESFPLTVTSAQKNPTAFYLCASSIAQHNYGYTFGSGTRLTVV.

The J gene is TRBJ1-5, the V gene TRBV12-3 or TRBV12-4; D gene uncertain. V was clipped by 8 bases and J by 5 bases, with 10 bases between them. The CDR3 covers 12 residues. DNA of the CDR3: TGTGCCAGCTGTGCCGGGGATCAGCCCCAGCATTTT. Translated: CASCAGDQPQHF.

The chain uses TRBV12-5 and TRBJ2-7, with 7 bases matching TRBD1. Germline-derived CDR1 and CDR2 are LGHNT and FRNRAP. With V trimmed by 6 bases and J by 6 bases, 11 bases remained unmatched. This CDR3 is built from 14 residues. The CDR3 loop is CASGPITGVVEQYF. DNA of the CDR3: TGTGCTAGTGGCCCCATAACAGGGGTTGTCGAGCAGTACTTC.

The rearrangement joins TRBV9 to TRBJ2-7, with TRBD1 matching 7 bases. Germline V lookup: CDR1 SGDLS, CDR2 YYNGEE. This CDR3 has 15 residues. V trimming: 0 bases; J trimming: 6 bases; junction bases outside the gene matches: 9. Here the CDR3 reads CASSVGAGGLVEQYF. The DNA for the CDR3 is TGTGCCAGCAGCGTAGGGGCAGGGGGTTTGGTCGAGCAGTACTTC.

This clone was seen many times. This sequence joins TRBV2 and TRBJ2-1; 7 positions agree with TRBD2. The CDR3 extends over 15 amino acids. CDR1 and CDR2 from the germline V gene are SNHLY and FYNNEI. Germline trimming cut 6 bases from V and 0 bases from J; bases unmatched to any gene: 5. The CDR3 sequence is CASRAGGSSYNEQFF. For the CDR3, the DNA is TGTGCCAGCAGGGCCGGGGGGTCCTCCTACAATGAGCAGTTCTTC.

The chain recombines TRBV28 with TRBJ2-1, with 7 bases matching TRBD2. The J segment lost 1 base and the V segment lost 3 bases, leaving 3 bases of the junction unmatched. Germline V gene sequence: CDR1 MDHEN, CDR2 SYDVKM. This CDR3 is built from 15 residues. The CDR3 bases are TGTGCCAGCAGTTTGGGGGGGGGATCCTACAATGAGCAGTTCTTC. This codes for CASSLGGGSYNEQFF.

Note on this clone: An end of the junction differs from the germline gene, which may be a read error. The chain employs TRBV5-4 and TRBJ1-2; D remains ambiguous. The CDR3 totals 13 residues. Germline CDR1 reads SGHNT; CDR2 reads YYREEE (reference sequence). The CDR3 protein is CASSLPPNFGYTF. The CDR3, as DNA: TGTGCCAGCAGCCTGCCACCCAACTTTGGCTACACCTTC.

The chain uses TRBV19 and TRBJ2-2; 10 nucleotides line up with TRBD1. This CDR3 is 16 amino acids long. The germline V gene encodes CDR1 LNHDA and CDR2 SQIVND (reference sequence). V gave up 1 base and J gave up 5 bases; unmatched junction bases: 4. The CDR3 sequence is CASSIAGQGGTGELFF. The CDR3 region has the DNA TGTGCCAGTAGTATAGCCGGACAGGGGGGGACCGGGGAGCTGTTTTTT.

V gene TRBV18 combines with J gene TRBJ2-3; TRBD1 is a possible D gene (5 bases). The CDR3 spans 16 residues. CDR1 and CDR2 from the germline V gene are KGHSH and LQKENI. V gave up 5 bases and J gave up 2 bases, with 17 bases separating them. CDR3 bases: TGTGCCAGCTCATCCCTCCCAGACAGACTCACAGATACGCAGTATTTT. The encoded protein is CASSSLPDRLTDTQYF.

The V and J genes are TRBV19 and TRBJ2-5; 7 bases align to TRBD2. The V segment lost 5 bases and the J segment 0 bases; nucleotides outside the gene matches: 3. CDR1 and CDR2 (germline): LNHDA, SQIVND (reference sequence). CDR3 length: 14 residues. The DNA for the CDR3 is TGTGCCAGTAGTGGGAGGGACCACCAAGAGACCCAGTACTTC. As protein: CASSGRDHQETQYF.

This clone appeared a single time. The rearrangement uses TRBV2 and TRBJ1-2, with a tentative D call TRBD1 (6 bases). Trimming pared 3 bases from V and 4 bases from J, leaving 15 bases between. The CDR3 has 15 residues. Germline V gives CDR1 SNHLY, CDR2 FYNNEI. DNA of the CDR3: TGTGCCAGCAGTGATCGACCGGGACAAAGCTATGGCTACACCTTC. It codes for CASSDRPGQSYGYTF.

The rearrangement links TRBV6-2 or TRBV6-3 to TRBJ1-2, with TRBD1 as a possible D gene (5 bases). The CDR3 is made up of 12 amino acids. The V gene lost 2 bases and the J gene lost 4 bases, with 5 bases spanning the gap. Per germline, CDR1 MNHEY and CDR2 SVGEGT. In DNA, the CDR3 is TGTGCCAGCAGTTACCAGGGCTATGGCTACACCTTC. As protein: CASSYQGYGYTF.

This clone occurred a few times. This chain uses TRBV19 with TRBJ1-6; D is unclear. The germline CDR1 and CDR2 sequences are LNHDA and SQIVND (reference sequence). The length of the CDR3 is 13 residues. V lost 6 bases, J lost 10 bases, and 13 bases lay in between. In DNA form, the CDR3 reads TGTGCCAGTAGCCAACAGACCAAATCACCCCTCCACTTT. Amino acid sequence: CASSQQTKSPLHF.

As for this clone: At one end the junction does not follow the germline gene, possibly because of a read error. The chain carries TRBV5-1 and TRBJ2-1; D not certain. The CDR3 sequence is 15 residues long. Germline V lookup: CDR1 SGHRS, CDR2 YFSETQ. As DNA, the CDR3 is TGCGCCAGCAGTTTGGCAGATACCTCCTACAATGAGCAGTTCTTC. This gives the protein CASSLADTSYNEQFF. The variable domain in full, completed from reference TRBV5-1 and TRBJ2-1, reads KAGVTQTPRYLIKTRGQQVTLSCSPISGHRSVSWYQQTPGQGLQFLFEYFSETQRNKGNFPGRFSGRQFSNSRSEMNVSTLELGDSALYLCASSLADTSYNEQFFGPGTRLTVL.

The chain is built from TRBV6-5 and TRBJ2-3; TRBD1 matches at 7 bases. V was pared by 6 bases and J by 3 bases, with 6 bases of the junction left unmatched. The CDR3 totals 14 residues. CDR1 is MNHEY, CDR2 SVGAGI, per germline. The CDR3 DNA sequence: TGTGCCAGCAGCCAGACAGGGTTGACAGATACGCAGTATTTT. Encoded protein: CASSQTGLTDTQYF.

This chain links TRBV30 with TRBJ1-2, with no clear D. Trimming took off 0 bases at V and 14 bases at J, with 13 bases between the two ends. CDR3 size: 11 residues. In germline, CDR1 is GTSNPN, CDR2 SVGIG (reference sequence). The CDR3 DNA reads as TGTGCCTGGAGTGTACTTGGGCCGGGGACCTTC. It is translated as CAWSVLGPGTF.

The rearrangement uses TRBV5-1 and TRBJ2-7, with 9 bases matching TRBD1. With V trimmed by 4 bases and J by 3 bases, 5 bases remained unmatched. CDR1 is SGHRS, CDR2 YFSETQ, per germline. The CDR3 length is 14 residues. The CDR3 sequence: CASSTGGLGYEQYF. Written as DNA, the CDR3 is TGCGCCAGCAGCACAGGGGGCTTAGGCTACGAGCAGTACTTC.

The chain has TRBV20-1 and TRBJ1-5; 8 bases are shared with TRBD1. This CDR3 is built from 14 residues. CDR1 is DFQATT and CDR2 is SNEGSKA in the germline V gene (reference sequence). The junction had 6 bases not matched to a gene; V was cut back by 3 bases and J by 5 bases. CDR3 sequence: CSASSDRADQPQHF. CDR3 coding DNA: TGCAGTGCTAGTTCGGACAGGGCCGATCAGCCCCAGCATTTT.

The chain is built from TRBV6-5 and TRBJ1-1; 7 bases line up with TRBD1. The CDR3 length is 14 residues. Losses at the gene ends were 6 bases for V and 1 base for J; bases not matched to a gene: 5. In germline, CDR1 is MNHEY, CDR2 SVGAGI. The DNA of the CDR3 is TGTGCCAGCAGCTGGGGACAGACGAACACTGAAGCTTTCTTT. It codes for CASSWGQTNTEAFF.

The table lists this clone with a few counts. The chain recombines TRBV7-2 with TRBJ2-7; 8 bases fit TRBD1. CDR1 SGHTA and CDR2 FQGNSA come from the germline V gene. V dropped 5 bases and J dropped 9; count of bases not matched to a gene: 9. The CDR3 has 13 residues. This CDR3 is CASSGLDRVMQYF. CDR3 nucleotide sequence: TGTGCCAGCAGCGGGCTGGACAGGGTAATGCAGTACTTC.